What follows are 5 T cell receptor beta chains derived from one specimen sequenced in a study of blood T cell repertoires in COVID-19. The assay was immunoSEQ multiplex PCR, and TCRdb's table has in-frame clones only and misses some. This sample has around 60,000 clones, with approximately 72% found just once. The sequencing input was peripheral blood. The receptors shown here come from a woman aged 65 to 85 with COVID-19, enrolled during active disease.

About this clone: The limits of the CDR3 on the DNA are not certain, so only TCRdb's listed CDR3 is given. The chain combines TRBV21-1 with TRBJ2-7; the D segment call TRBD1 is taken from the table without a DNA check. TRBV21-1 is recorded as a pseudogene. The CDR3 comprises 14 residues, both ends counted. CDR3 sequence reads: CASFARGSTYEQYF.

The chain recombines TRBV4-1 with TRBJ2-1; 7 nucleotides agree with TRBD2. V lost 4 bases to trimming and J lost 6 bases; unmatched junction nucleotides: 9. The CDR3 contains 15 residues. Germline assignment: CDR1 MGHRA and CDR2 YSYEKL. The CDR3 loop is CASSPPGTTRNEQFF. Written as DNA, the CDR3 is TGCGCCAGCAGCCCCCCCGGGACTACGCGCAATGAGCAGTTCTTC.

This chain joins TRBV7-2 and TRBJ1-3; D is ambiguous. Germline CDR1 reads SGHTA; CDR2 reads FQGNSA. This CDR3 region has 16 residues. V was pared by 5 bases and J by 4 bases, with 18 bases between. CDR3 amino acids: CASSLLAGAIGNTIYF. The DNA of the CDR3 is TGTGCCAGCAGCCTCCTTGCCGGAGCCATAGGAAACACCATATATTTT.

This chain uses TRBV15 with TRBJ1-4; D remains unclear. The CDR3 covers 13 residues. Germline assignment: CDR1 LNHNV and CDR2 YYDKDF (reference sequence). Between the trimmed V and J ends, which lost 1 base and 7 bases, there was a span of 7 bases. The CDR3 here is CATSRGHLEKLFF. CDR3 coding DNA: TGTGCCACCAGCAGAGGACATCTTGAAAAACTGTTTTTT.

This CDR3 reads CASRPEQGMGLHF. The CDR3 DNA reads TGTGCCAGCAGGCCCGAACAGGGAATGGGGCTCCACTTT. V usage is TRBV2 and J usage is TRBJ1-6; tentative D call: TRBD1 (6 bases). This CDR3 has 13 amino acids. The V and J ends lost 6 bases and 16 bases respectively, with 19 bases between them. Looked up from germline, CDR1 is SNHLY and CDR2 is FYNNEI.